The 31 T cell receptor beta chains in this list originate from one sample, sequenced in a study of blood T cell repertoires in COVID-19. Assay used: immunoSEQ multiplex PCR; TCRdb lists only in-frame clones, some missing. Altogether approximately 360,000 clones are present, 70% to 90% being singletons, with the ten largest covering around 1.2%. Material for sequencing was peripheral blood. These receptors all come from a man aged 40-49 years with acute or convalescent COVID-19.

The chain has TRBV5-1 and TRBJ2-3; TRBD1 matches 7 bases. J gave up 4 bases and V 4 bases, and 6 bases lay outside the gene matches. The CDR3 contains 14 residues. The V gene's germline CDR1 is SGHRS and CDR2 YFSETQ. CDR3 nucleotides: TGCGCCAGCAGCCTAGAAGACAGGGCAGATACGCAGTATTTT. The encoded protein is CASSLEDRADTQYF. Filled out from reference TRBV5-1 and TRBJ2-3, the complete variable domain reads KAGVTQTPRYLIKTRGQQVTLSCSPISGHRSVSWYQQTPGQGLQFLFEYFSETQRNKGNFPGRFSGRQFSNSRSEMNVSTLELGDSALYLCASSLEDRADTQYFGPGTRLTVL.

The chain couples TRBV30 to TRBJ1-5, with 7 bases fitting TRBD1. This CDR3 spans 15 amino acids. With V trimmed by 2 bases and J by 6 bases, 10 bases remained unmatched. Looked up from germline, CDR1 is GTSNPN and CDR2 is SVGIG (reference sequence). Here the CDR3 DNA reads TGTGCCTGGAGTAATAGGGGGCGGTTTAGTCAGCCCCAGCATTTT. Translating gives CAWSNRGRFSQPQHF.

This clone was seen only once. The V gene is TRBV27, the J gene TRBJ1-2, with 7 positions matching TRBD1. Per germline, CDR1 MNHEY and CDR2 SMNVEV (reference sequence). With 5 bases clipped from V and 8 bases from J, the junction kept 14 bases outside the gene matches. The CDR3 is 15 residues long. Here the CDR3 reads CASSPLPGQVSGYTF. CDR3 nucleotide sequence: TGTGCCAGCAGTCCCCTCCCCGGACAGGTTAGCGGCTACACCTTC.

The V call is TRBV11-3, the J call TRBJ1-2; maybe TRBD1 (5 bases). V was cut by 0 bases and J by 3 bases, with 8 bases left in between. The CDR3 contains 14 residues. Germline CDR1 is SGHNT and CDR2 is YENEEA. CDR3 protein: CASSLEGRDYGYTF. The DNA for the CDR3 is TGTGCCAGCAGCTTAGAGGGCAGGGACTATGGCTACACCTTC.

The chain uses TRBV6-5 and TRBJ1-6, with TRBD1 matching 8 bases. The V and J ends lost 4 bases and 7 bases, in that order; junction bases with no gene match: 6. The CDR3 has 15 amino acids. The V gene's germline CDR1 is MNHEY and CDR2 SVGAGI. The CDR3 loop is CASSSSTGGNSPLHF. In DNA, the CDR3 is TGTGCCAGCAGTTCGAGTACAGGGGGAAATTCACCCCTCCACTTT.

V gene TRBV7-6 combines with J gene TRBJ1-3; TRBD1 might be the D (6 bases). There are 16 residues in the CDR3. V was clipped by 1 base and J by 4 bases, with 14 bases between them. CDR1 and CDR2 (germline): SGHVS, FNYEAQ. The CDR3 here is CASSLGPTGSGNTIYF. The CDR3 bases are TGTGCCAGCAGCTTAGGTCCTACAGGGTCCGGAAACACCATATATTTT.

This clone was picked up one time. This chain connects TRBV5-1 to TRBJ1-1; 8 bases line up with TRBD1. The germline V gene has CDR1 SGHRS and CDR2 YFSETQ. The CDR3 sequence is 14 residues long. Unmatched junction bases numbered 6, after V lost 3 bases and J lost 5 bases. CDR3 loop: CASSWGTGDTEAFF. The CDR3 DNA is TGCGCCAGCAGCTGGGGGACAGGTGATACTGAAGCTTTCTTT.

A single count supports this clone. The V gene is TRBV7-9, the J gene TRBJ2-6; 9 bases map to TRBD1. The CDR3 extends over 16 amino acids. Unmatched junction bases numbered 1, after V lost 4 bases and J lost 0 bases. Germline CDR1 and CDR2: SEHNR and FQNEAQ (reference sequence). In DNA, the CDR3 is TGTGCCAGCAGCTCGACAGGGGGCTCTGGGGCCAACGTCCTGACTTTC. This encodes CASSSTGGSGANVLTF.

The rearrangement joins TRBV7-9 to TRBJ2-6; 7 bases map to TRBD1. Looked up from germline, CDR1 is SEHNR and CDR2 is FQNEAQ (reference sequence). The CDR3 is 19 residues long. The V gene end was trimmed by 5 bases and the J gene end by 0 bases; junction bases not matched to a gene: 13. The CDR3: CASSPKLGQAPSGANVLTF. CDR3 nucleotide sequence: TGTGCCAGCAGCCCAAAGCTTGGACAGGCACCCTCTGGGGCCAACGTCCTGACTTTC.

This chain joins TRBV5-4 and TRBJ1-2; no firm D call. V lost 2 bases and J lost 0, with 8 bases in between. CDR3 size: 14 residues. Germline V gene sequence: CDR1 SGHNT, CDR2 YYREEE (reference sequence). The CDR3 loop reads CASSFSRTNYGYTF. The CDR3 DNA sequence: TGTGCCAGCAGCTTTAGTAGAACTAACTATGGCTACACCTTC.

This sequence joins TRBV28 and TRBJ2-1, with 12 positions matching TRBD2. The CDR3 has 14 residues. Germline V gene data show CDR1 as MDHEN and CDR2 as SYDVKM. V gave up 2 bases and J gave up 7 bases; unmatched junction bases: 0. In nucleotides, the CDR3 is TGTGCCAGCAGTTTACTAGCGGGGGGGAATGAGCAGTTCTTC. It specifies CASSLLAGGNEQFF.

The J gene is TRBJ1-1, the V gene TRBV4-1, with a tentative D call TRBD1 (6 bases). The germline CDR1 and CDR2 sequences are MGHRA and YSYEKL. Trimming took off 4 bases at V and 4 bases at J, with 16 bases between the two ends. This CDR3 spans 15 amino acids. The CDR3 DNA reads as TGCGCCAGCAGCCGACTACAGGGTATGGGCACTGAAGCTTTCTTT. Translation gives CASSRLQGMGTEAFF.

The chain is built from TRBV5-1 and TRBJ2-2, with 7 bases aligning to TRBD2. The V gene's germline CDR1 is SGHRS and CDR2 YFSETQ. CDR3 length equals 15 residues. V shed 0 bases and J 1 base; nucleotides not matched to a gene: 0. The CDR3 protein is CASSLAGGNTGELFF. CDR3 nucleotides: TGCGCCAGCAGCTTGGCGGGAGGGAACACCGGGGAGCTGTTTTTT.

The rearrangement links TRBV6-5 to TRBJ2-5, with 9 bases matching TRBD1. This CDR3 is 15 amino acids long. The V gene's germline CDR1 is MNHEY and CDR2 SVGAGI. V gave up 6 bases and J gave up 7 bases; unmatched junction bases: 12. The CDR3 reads CASSDRDRAVGTQYF. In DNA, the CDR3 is TGTGCCAGCAGCGACAGGGACAGGGCGGTAGGGACCCAGTACTTC.

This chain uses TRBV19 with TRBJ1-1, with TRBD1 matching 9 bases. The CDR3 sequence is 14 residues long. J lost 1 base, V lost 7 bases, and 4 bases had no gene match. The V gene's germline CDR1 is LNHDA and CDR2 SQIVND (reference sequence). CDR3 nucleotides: TGTGCCAGTAAACCGGACAGGGGGAACACTGAAGCTTTCTTT. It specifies CASKPDRGNTEAFF.

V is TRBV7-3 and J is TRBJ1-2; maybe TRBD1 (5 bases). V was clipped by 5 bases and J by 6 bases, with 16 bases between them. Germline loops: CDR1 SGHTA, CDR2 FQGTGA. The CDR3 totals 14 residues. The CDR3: CASSDRVGVDGYTF. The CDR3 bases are TGTGCCAGCAGCGACCGGGTAGGGGTAGATGGCTACACCTTC. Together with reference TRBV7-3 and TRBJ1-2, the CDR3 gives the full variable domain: GAGVSQTPSNKVTEKGKYVELRCDPISGHTALYWYRQSLGQGPEFLIYFQGTGAADDSGLPNDRFFAVRPEGSVSTLKIQRTERGDSAVYLCASSDRVGVDGYTFGSGTRLTVV.

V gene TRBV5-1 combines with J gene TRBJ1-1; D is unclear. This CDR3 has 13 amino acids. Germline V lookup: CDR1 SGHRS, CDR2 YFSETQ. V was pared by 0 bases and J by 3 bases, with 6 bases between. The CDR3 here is CASSLVRDTEAFF. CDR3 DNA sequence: TGCGCCAGCAGCTTGGTTCGGGACACTGAAGCTTTCTTT.

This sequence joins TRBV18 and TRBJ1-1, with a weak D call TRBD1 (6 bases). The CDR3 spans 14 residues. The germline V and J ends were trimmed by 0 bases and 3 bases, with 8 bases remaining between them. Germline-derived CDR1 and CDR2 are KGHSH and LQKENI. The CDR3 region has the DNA TGTGCCAGCTCACCACCCCCAGGGGACACTGAAGCTTTCTTT. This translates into CASSPPPGDTEAFF. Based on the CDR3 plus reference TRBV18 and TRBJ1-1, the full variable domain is NAGVMQNPRHLVRRRGQEARLRCSPMKGHSHVYWYRQLPEEGLKFMVYLQKENIIDESGMPKERFSAEFPKEGPSILRIQQVVRGDSAAYFCASSPPPGDTEAFFGQGTRLTVV.

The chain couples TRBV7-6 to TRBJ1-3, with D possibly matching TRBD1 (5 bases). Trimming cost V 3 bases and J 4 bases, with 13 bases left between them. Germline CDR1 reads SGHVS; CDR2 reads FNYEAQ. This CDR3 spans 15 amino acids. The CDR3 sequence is CASSLGLGAGNTIYF. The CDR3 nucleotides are TGTGCCAGCAGCTTGGGACTTGGGGCAGGAAACACCATATATTTT. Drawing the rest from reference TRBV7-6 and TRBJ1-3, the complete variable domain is GAGVSQSPRYKVTKRGQDVALRCDPISGHVSLYWYRQALGQGPEFLTYFNYEAQQDKSGLPNDRFSAERPEGSISTLTIQRTEQRDSAMYRCASSLGLGAGNTIYFGEGSWLTVV.

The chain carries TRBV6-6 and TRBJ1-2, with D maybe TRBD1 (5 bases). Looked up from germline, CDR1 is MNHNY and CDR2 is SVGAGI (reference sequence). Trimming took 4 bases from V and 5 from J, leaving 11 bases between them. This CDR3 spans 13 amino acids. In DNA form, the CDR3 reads TGTGCCAGCAGTTCTGAAGGGGAATATGGCTACACCTTC. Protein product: CASSSEGEYGYTF.

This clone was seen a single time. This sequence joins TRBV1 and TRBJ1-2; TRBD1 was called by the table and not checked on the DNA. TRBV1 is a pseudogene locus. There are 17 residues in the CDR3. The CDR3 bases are TGCACCAGCAGCCAAGTCGCATGCAGGGGGGTTCGGTATGGCTACACCTTC. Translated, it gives CTSSQVACRGVRYGYTF.

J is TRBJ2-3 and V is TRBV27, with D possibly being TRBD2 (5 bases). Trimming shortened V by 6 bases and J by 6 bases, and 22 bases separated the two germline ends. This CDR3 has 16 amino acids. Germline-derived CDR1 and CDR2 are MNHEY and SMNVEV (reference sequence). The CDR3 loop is CASRHATREFPDTQYF. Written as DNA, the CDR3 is TGTGCCAGCAGGCACGCCACAAGGGAGTTCCCGGATACGCAGTATTTT.

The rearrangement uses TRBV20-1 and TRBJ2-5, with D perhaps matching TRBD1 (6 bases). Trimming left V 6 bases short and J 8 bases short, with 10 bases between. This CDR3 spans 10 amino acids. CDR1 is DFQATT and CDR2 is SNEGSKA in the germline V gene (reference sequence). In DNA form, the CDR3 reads TGCAGTGCCAAGGACAGTACCCAGTACTTC. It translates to CSAKDSTQYF.

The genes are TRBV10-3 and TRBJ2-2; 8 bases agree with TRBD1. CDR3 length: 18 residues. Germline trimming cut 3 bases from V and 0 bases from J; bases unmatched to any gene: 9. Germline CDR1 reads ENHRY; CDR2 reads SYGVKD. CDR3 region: CAISDSAGTGPNTGELFF. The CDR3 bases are TGTGCCATCAGTGACTCCGCTGGGACAGGTCCGAACACCGGGGAGCTGTTTTTT.

CDR3 loop: CASSDSQGKRTEAFF. CDR3 in DNA: TGTGCCAGCAGCGACTCCCAGGGGAAAAGGACTGAAGCTTTCTTT. The rearrangement uses TRBV7-9 and TRBJ1-1; D possibly corresponds to TRBD1 (6 bases). This CDR3 contains 15 residues. Trimming stripped 5 bases from V and 5 bases from J, with 18 bases between. Germline V CDR1 and CDR2: SEHNR, FQNEAQ (reference sequence).

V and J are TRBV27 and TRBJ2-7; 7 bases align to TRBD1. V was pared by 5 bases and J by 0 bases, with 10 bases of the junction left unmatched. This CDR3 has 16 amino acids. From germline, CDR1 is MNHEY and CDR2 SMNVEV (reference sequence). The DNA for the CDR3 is TGTGCCAGCAGTACCCTACGCCGGGACAGCTCCTACGAGCAGTACTTC. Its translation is CASSTLRRDSSYEQYF.

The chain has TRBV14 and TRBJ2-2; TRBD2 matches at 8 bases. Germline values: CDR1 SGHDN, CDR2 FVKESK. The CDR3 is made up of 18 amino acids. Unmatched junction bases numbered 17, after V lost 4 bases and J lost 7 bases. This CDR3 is CASSREPPGRVRGGELFF. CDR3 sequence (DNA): TGTGCCAGCAGCCGGGAACCGCCCGGGAGGGTACGAGGCGGGGAGCTGTTTTTT.

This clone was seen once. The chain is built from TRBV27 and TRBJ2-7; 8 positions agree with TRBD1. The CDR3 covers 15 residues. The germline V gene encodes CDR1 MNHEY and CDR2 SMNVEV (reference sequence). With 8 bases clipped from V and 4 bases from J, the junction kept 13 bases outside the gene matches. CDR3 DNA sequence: TGTGCCAGCGGAATACCGAGCAGGGGGCGATACGAGCAGTACTTC. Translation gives CASGIPSRGRYEQYF.

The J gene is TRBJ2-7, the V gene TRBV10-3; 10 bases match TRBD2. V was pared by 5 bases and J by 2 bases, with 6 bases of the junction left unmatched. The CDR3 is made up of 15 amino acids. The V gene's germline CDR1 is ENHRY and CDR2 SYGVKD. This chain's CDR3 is CAISPLTSGAYEQYF. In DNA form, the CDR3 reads TGTGCCATCAGTCCATTAACTAGCGGGGCCTACGAGCAGTACTTC.

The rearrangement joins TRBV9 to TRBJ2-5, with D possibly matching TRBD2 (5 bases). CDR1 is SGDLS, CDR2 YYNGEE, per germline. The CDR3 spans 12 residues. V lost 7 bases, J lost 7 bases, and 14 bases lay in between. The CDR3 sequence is CASDGKEGTQYF. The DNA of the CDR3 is TGTGCCAGCGACGGGAAAGAAGGGACCCAGTACTTC. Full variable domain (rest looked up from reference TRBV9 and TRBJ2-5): DSGVTQTPKHLITATGQRVTLRCSPRSGDLSVYWYQQSLDQGLQFLIQYYNGEERAKGNILERFSAQQFPDLHSELNLSSLELGDSALYFCASDGKEGTQYFGPGTRLLVL.

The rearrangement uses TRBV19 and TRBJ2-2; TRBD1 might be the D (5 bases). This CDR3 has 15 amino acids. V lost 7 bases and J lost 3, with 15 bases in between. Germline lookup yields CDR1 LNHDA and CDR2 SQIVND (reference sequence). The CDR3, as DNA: TGTGCCAGTACCAGGGCGGCCGCCTACACCGGGGAGCTGTTTTTT. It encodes CASTRAAAYTGELFF.